These 14 T cell receptor beta chains originate from one sample sequenced in a study of Graves' ophthalmopathy and Graves' hyperthyroidism. Using RNA transcripts, the TCR beta CDR3 regions were amplified. Second-round multiplex PCR came after a first-round RT-PCR that employed HTBI primers. TCRdb processed the multiplex PCR reads anew with MiXCR; each CDR3 protein has one entry. In the table there are over 200,000 distinct CDR3 sequences, just under 30% of which are singletons. The material sequenced was peripheral blood. These receptors came from a man aged 45-65 years with Graves' ophthalmopathy.

This clonotype was seen ten or more times. V and J are TRBV10-3 and TRBJ2-7, with TRBD1 as a possible D gene (6 bases). This CDR3 is built from 14 residues. Germline V gene data show CDR1 as ENHRY and CDR2 as SYGVKD. Trimming cost V 8 bases and J 2 bases, with 16 bases left between them. CDR3 bases: TGTGCCATCGCCCTCACAGGGAATACCTACGAGCAGTACTTC. Its protein product is CAIALTGNTYEQYF.

In this sample, this clonotype turned up many times. V and J are TRBV11-2 and TRBJ2-7; 7 nucleotides agree with TRBD1. The CDR3 totals 16 residues. With V trimmed by 5 bases and J by 1 base, 11 bases remained unmatched. The germline gives CDR1 SGHAT, CDR2 FQNNGV. In nucleotides, the CDR3 is TGTGCCAGCAGCCAAGGGACAGTTAAAGGGTCCTACGAGCAGTACTTC. Translation: CASSQGTVKGSYEQYF.

This clonotype was seen at least ten times. V is TRBV5-1 and J is TRBJ2-2; D is unclear. V was pared by 4 bases and J by 2 bases, with 6 bases between. CDR3 length: 13 residues. Germline V CDR1 and CDR2: SGHRS, YFSETQ. In nucleotides, the CDR3 is TGCGCCAGCAGCCAAACTAACACCGGGGAGCTGTTTTTT. This translates into CASSQTNTGELFF.

The chain couples TRBV11-3 to TRBJ2-7; no clear D. The V end was cut by 2 bases, the J end by 1 base, with 9 bases between. Germline loops: CDR1 SGHNT, CDR2 YENEEA. The CDR3 loop spans 14 amino acids. The CDR3 protein is CASSLRRSSYEQYF. The DNA for the CDR3 is TGTGCCAGCAGCTTACGAAGGTCGTCCTACGAGCAGTACTTC.

This clonotype was counted at least ten times. The V and J genes are TRBV28 and TRBJ1-2; 7 bases are shared with TRBD1. CDR1 is MDHEN and CDR2 is SYDVKM in the germline V gene. This CDR3 is 14 amino acids long. Trimming at V came to 1 base and at J to 7 bases, leaving 6 bases not matched to a gene. Here the CDR3 reads CASSLFGQGGGYTF. The CDR3 nucleotides are TGTGCCAGCAGTTTATTCGGGCAGGGGGGTGGCTACACCTTC.

This clonotype has at least ten counts. This chain connects TRBV6-1 to TRBJ1-1; D is ambiguous. The CDR3 is 13 amino acids. V lost 2 bases and J lost 12, with 16 bases in between. Germline CDR1 reads MNHNS; CDR2 reads SASEGT. The DNA of the CDR3 is TGTGCCAGCAGTGAAAATCGGAGGGTCGAGTCTTTCTTT. Its protein is CASSENRRVESFF.

This clonotype was detected ten times or more. V and J are TRBV12-3 or TRBV12-4 and TRBJ2-2; D is undetermined. V was clipped by 6 bases and J by 7 bases, with 12 bases between them. The CDR3 is 13 amino acids. The CDR3 region is CASRLGSHGELFF. In nucleotides, the CDR3 is TGTGCCAGCAGACTCGGCTCCCACGGGGAGCTGTTTTTT.

The chain has TRBV15 and TRBJ2-6; the D is unclear. CDR3 length equals 14 residues. The V gene lost 3 bases and the J gene lost 4 bases, with 7 bases spanning the gap. Germline CDR1 LNHNV, CDR2 YYDKDF (reference sequence). The CDR3 loop is CATSSAPGANVLTF. The CDR3 region has the DNA TGTGCCACCAGCAGCGCCCCCGGGGCCAACGTCCTGACTTTC. The variable domain in full, completed from reference TRBV15 and TRBJ2-6, reads DAMVIQNPRYQVTQFGKPVTLSCSQTLNHNVMYWYQQKSSQAPKLLFHYYDKDFNNEADTPDNFQSRRPNTSFCFLDIRSPGLGDTAMYLCATSSAPGANVLTFGAGSRLTVL.

This clonotype occurred many times. This chain connects TRBV4-1 to TRBJ1-6, with D perhaps TRBD1 (5 bases). V was cut by 8 bases and J by 8 bases, with 10 bases left in between. Germline values: CDR1 MGHRA, CDR2 YSYEKL. The CDR3 spans 12 residues. CDR3 loop: CASGAGYSPLHF. The CDR3 nucleotides are TGCGCCAGCGGCGCAGGGTATTCACCCCTCCACTTT.

This clonotype showed up many times. The chain has TRBV18 and TRBJ2-7, with 8 bases aligning to TRBD2. After removal of 5 bases from V and 6 bases from J, the junction contained 18 bases not matched to a gene. The CDR3 has 17 amino acids. Germline CDR1 KGHSH, CDR2 LQKENI. In nucleotides, the CDR3 is TGTGCCAGCTCAGTTACAGGGAGGGGTGGCACTAGCGGCGAGCAGTACTTC. Its protein is CASSVTGRGGTSGEQYF.

This clonotype was seen at least ten times. The genes are TRBV6-1 and TRBJ1-2; the D is unclear. V shed 5 bases and J shed 0 bases, with 4 bases lying between them. The CDR3 runs 12 residues. CDR1 and CDR2 (germline): MNHNS, SASEGT. CDR3 sequence reads: CASSQANYGYTF. Here the CDR3 DNA reads TGTGCCAGCAGTCAGGCTAACTATGGCTACACCTTC.

This clonotype was recorded at least ten times. The gene calls are TRBV2 and TRBJ2-3; 8 nucleotides align to TRBD2. Unmatched junction bases numbered 8, after V lost 8 bases and J lost 1 base. Germline-derived CDR1 and CDR2 are SNHLY and FYNNEI. The CDR3 has 15 residues. Here the CDR3 reads CASLRSGKGTDTQYF. The CDR3 nucleotides are TGTGCCAGCCTACGTAGCGGGAAGGGCACAGATACGCAGTATTTT.

This clonotype was detected ten times or more. The V call is TRBV20-1, the J call TRBJ2-5; 9 bases fit TRBD2. The CDR3 consists of 16 residues. Trimming took 3 bases from V and 5 from J; bases not matched to a gene: 13. Germline V CDR1 and CDR2: DFQATT, SNEGSKA (reference sequence). The CDR3 protein is CSASGVGLAGRETQYF. The CDR3 DNA is TGCAGTGCTAGTGGCGTGGGGCTAGCGGGACGCGAGACCCAGTACTTC.

This clonotype was found many times. The junction shows a germline mismatch at one end, possibly a read error. This sequence joins TRBV7-7 and TRBJ2-2; 7 nucleotides agree with TRBD2. This CDR3 comprises 16 residues. CDR1 and CDR2 (germline): SSHAT, FNYEAQ (reference sequence). The CDR3 is CASSLEASGNTGELFF. CDR3 DNA: TGTGCTAGCAGCTTAGAGGCTAGCGGGAACACCGGGGAGCTGTTTTTT.